This T cell receptor beta chain came from a study of blood T cell repertoires in COVID-19. The overall study: Collection of acute and convalescent COVID-19 samples took place in the United States, Italy and Spain. T cells, B-cell-depleted T cells, or PBMCs provided the cDNA or gDNA that served as material.

TCRdb's table, derived via immunoSEQ multiplex PCR, lists solely in-frame clones and lacks some. Of tens of thousands of clones listed, 87% were seen once; the top ten hold 4.5% to 6%. This CDR3 is built from 12 residues. The germline V and J ends were trimmed by 8 bases and 6 bases, with 13 bases remaining between them. The chain couples TRBV12-3 or TRBV12-4 to TRBJ1-2, with D unclear. The specimen sequenced was peripheral blood. This TCR derives from a woman of 80 years or more with active or convalescent COVID-19. DNA of the CDR3: TGTGCCAGCCGCTCCCGGGAGGATGGCTACACCTTC. This codes for CASRSREDGYTF.